Below are 23 T cell receptor beta chains sequenced from a single sample in a study of blood T cell repertoires in COVID-19. Clones were read by immunoSEQ multiplex PCR, and TCRdb kept only the in-frame ones, dropping some. Here the sample spans tens of thousands of clones, approximately 87% being singletons. Sequencing used peripheral blood. These TCRs come from a human donor in a cohort sampled during active COVID-19.

This clone has only one observation. The rearrangement joins TRBV19 to TRBJ2-1, with 15 bases that match TRBD2. This CDR3 has 18 amino acids. Germline-derived CDR1 and CDR2 are LNHDA and SQIVND (reference sequence). V shed 0 bases, J shed 2 bases, and the junction held 2 bases outside the gene matches. In DNA form, the CDR3 reads TGTGCCAGTAGTATAGAGGGACTAGCGGGGGGAACCTACAATGAGCAGTTCTTC. This translates into CASSIEGLAGGTYNEQFF.

This clone was picked up one time. The J gene is TRBJ2-5, the V gene TRBV7-3; no definite D call. Germline CDR1 and CDR2: SGHTA and FQGTGA. The CDR3 consists of 13 residues. V lost 1 base and J lost 3, with 6 bases in between. The CDR3 region is CASSLRAEETQYF. The DNA for the CDR3 is TGTGCCAGCAGCTTAAGGGCCGAAGAGACCCAGTACTTC.

This clone was counted a few times. This chain joins TRBV20-1 and TRBJ1-2, with 9 bases fitting TRBD1. Germline CDR1 and CDR2: DFQATT and SNEGSKA (reference sequence). The CDR3 spans 15 residues. V was clipped by 3 bases and J by 4 bases; unmatched bases: 9. The CDR3 spells CSASSGQGIGYGYTF. The CDR3 bases are TGCAGTGCTAGTTCCGGACAGGGGATCGGCTATGGCTACACCTTC.

V gene TRBV28 combines with J gene TRBJ1-2; 8 bases map to TRBD1. V lost 3 bases and J lost 2; bases outside the gene matches: 5. Germline CDR1 MDHEN, CDR2 SYDVKM. This CDR3 contains 15 residues. The CDR3 spells CASSFQDRVNYGYTF. Here the CDR3 DNA reads TGTGCCAGCAGTTTTCAGGACAGGGTGAACTATGGCTACACCTTC.

The V call is TRBV27, the J call TRBJ1-2, with TRBD1 identical over 7 bases. This CDR3 contains 15 residues. V was clipped by 5 bases and J by 2 bases; unmatched bases: 8. Germline V gene sequence: CDR1 MNHEY, CDR2 SMNVEV (reference sequence). The CDR3 is CASSTTWTGNYGYTF. The CDR3 region has the DNA TGTGCCAGCAGTACCACATGGACAGGAAACTATGGCTACACCTTC.

The chain is built from TRBV6-4 and TRBJ2-3; 13 nucleotides match TRBD2. The CDR3 covers 17 residues. Germline trimming cut 4 bases from V and 2 bases from J; bases unmatched to any gene: 6. Per germline, CDR1 MRHNA and CDR2 SNTAGT. In DNA form, the CDR3 reads TGTGCCAGCAGTGCCTCGGGACTAGCGGGGCACACAGATACGCAGTATTTT. Translated, it gives CASSASGLAGHTDTQYF.

This chain connects TRBV12-3 or TRBV12-4 to TRBJ2-3; 12 bases are shared with TRBD2. This CDR3 has 13 residues. The J segment lost 5 bases and the V segment lost 6 bases, leaving 0 bases of the junction unmatched. The CDR3 region is CASRLAGGDTQYF. The DNA of the CDR3 is TGTGCCAGCAGACTAGCGGGGGGAGATACGCAGTATTTT.

The table lists this clone with a few counts. CDR3 in DNA: TGTGCCAGCAGCTTTTGGGGAGGGACCGGGGAGCTGTTTTTT. It codes for CASSFWGGTGELFF. J is TRBJ2-2 and V is TRBV7-8; 7 nucleotides match TRBD2. Looked up from germline, CDR1 is SGHVS and CDR2 is FQNEAQ. Trimming took 3 bases from V and 5 from J; bases not matched to a gene: 3. The CDR3 runs 14 residues.

This sequence joins TRBV6-2 or TRBV6-3 and TRBJ2-7; 12 bases match TRBD1. The CDR3 has 15 amino acids. Germline assignment: CDR1 MNHEY and CDR2 SVGEGT. Germline trimming cut 6 bases from V and 5 bases from J; bases unmatched to any gene: 8. CDR3 nucleotides: TGTGCCAGCAGGCCTGGGACAGGGGGCCGGAACGAGCAGTACTTC. Residues: CASRPGTGGRNEQYF.

This clone was seen a handful of times. This chain joins TRBV7-9 and TRBJ1-4, with 7 bases lining up with TRBD1. J gave up 1 base and V 5 bases, and 7 bases lay outside the gene matches. CDR1 and CDR2 (germline): SEHNR, FQNEAQ (reference sequence). This CDR3 has 16 residues. CDR3 residues: CASSARQGLTNEKLFF. DNA of the CDR3: TGTGCCAGCAGCGCCCGACAGGGTCTAACTAATGAAAAACTGTTTTTT.

Worth noting for this clone: Other DNA sequences in this specimen translate into the identical CDR3. The chain recombines TRBV7-3 with TRBJ2-5, with 7 bases aligning to TRBD2. There are 13 residues in the CDR3. CDR1 is SGHTA and CDR2 is FQGTGA in the germline V gene. With V trimmed by 3 bases and J by 4 bases, 2 bases remained unmatched. In DNA, the CDR3 is TGTGCCAGCAGCTTGAGGGAGGGAGAGACCCAGTACTTC. This encodes CASSLREGETQYF. The variable domain in full, with the rest retrieved from reference TRBV7-3 and TRBJ2-5, is GAGVSQTPSNKVTEKGKYVELRCDPISGHTALYWYRQSLGQGPEFLIYFQGTGAADDSGLPNDRFFAVRPEGSVSTLKIQRTERGDSAVYLCASSLREGETQYFGPGTRLLVL.

This rearrangement joins TRBV7-3 to TRBJ2-3; a possible D gene is TRBD2 (6 bases). CDR3 length: 15 amino acids. The ends were cut back, 5 bases at V and 2 bases at J, with 14 bases in the middle. CDR1 and CDR2 (germline): SGHTA, FQGTGA. CDR3 residues: CASSPIGGTTDTQYF. The CDR3 nucleotides are TGTGCCAGCAGCCCCATTGGGGGGACCACAGATACGCAGTATTTT.

The V call is TRBV18, the J call TRBJ1-3; TRBD1 might be the D (6 bases). CDR3 size: 12 residues. CDR1 and CDR2 from the germline V gene are KGHSH and LQKENI. Trimming took 4 bases from V and 6 from J, leaving 7 bases between them. The chain's CDR3 is CASSRQENTIYF. The CDR3 DNA follows: TGTGCCAGCTCACGACAGGAAAACACCATATATTTT.

This chain joins TRBV5-1 and TRBJ2-3, with no clear D. Deletions cut 1 base from V and 0 bases from J, with 6 bases between. The CDR3 covers 14 residues. Per germline, CDR1 SGHRS and CDR2 YFSETQ. CDR3 nucleotide sequence: TGCGCCAGCAGCTTGTCCAGTAGCACAGATACGCAGTATTTT. It codes for CASSLSSSTDTQYF. The variable domain in full, with the rest retrieved from reference TRBV5-1 and TRBJ2-3, is KAGVTQTPRYLIKTRGQQVTLSCSPISGHRSVSWYQQTPGQGLQFLFEYFSETQRNKGNFPGRFSGRQFSNSRSEMNVSTLELGDSALYLCASSLSSSTDTQYFGPGTRLTVL.

The V and J genes are TRBV6-1 and TRBJ2-7; 9 bases agree with TRBD1. Germline CDR1 reads MNHNS; CDR2 reads SASEGT. The ends lost 4 bases at V and 5 bases at J; junction bases unmatched: 18. The length of the CDR3 is 18 residues. The CDR3 reads CASSAEGYRGRSIHEQYF. The CDR3, as DNA: TGTGCCAGCAGTGCAGAGGGGTACAGGGGGCGATCGATCCACGAGCAGTACTTC.

This clone was seen a few times. DNA for the CDR3: TGTGCCAGCAGCTTGGCGGGGAGTTGGGGAAACACCATATATTTT. Translated, it gives CASSLAGSWGNTIYF. The chain couples TRBV5-4 to TRBJ1-3, with D unresolved. Per germline, CDR1 SGHNT and CDR2 YYREEE (reference sequence). The CDR3 totals 15 residues. V lost 0 bases and J 4 bases, leaving 11 bases between the germline ends.

V is TRBV27 and J is TRBJ1-1; maybe TRBD1 (6 bases). Germline CDR1 and CDR2: MNHEY and SMNVEV (reference sequence). The CDR3 runs 13 residues. Between the trimmed V and J ends, which lost 9 bases and 0 bases, there was a span of 11 bases. Here the CDR3 reads CASADRLNTEAFF. The CDR3 DNA is TGTGCCAGTGCAGACAGGTTGAACACTGAAGCTTTCTTT.

The chain carries TRBV5-4 and TRBJ2-5; the match to TRBD2 covers 8 bases. CDR3 size: 17 residues. The trim removed 1 base at V and 0 bases at J, leaving 8 bases unmatched. Looked up from germline, CDR1 is SGHNT and CDR2 is YYREEE (reference sequence). The CDR3 DNA sequence: TGTGCCAGCAGCTTGCGGTGGGCAGCGGGGGACCAAGAGACCCAGTACTTC. This encodes CASSLRWAAGDQETQYF.

The V gene is TRBV15, the J gene TRBJ2-6; D gene unclear. From germline, CDR1 is LNHNV and CDR2 YYDKDF (reference sequence). The CDR3 is made up of 15 amino acids. Trimming took off 8 bases at V and 0 bases at J, with 11 bases between the two ends. The CDR3 DNA reads as TGTGCCACCGCAGGATCATCCTCTGGGGCCAACGTCCTGACTTTC. Its protein is CATAGSSSGANVLTF. Full variable domain (remainder filled in from reference TRBV15 and TRBJ2-6): DAMVIQNPRYQVTQFGKPVTLSCSQTLNHNVMYWYQQKSSQAPKLLFHYYDKDFNNEADTPDNFQSRRPNTSFCFLDIRSPGLGDTAMYLCATAGSSSGANVLTFGAGSRLTVL.

The V gene is TRBV2, the J gene TRBJ1-1; 9 positions match TRBD1. V lost 9 bases and J lost 3; bases outside the gene matches: 5. In germline, CDR1 is SNHLY, CDR2 FYNNEI. This CDR3 is built from 13 residues. CDR3 in DNA: TGTGCCAGTACAACAGGGGGCTACACTGAAGCTTTCTTT. Translated, it gives CASTTGGYTEAFF.

The V call is TRBV6-5, the J call TRBJ1-2; no clear D gene. The CDR3 extends over 14 amino acids. CDR1 and CDR2 from the germline V gene are MNHEY and SVGAGI. Between the trimmed V and J ends, which lost 7 bases and 4 bases, there was a span of 16 bases. The CDR3 DNA reads TGTGCCAGCATGGAAGGGCCCCGGGGCTATGGCTACACCTTC. Amino acids: CASMEGPRGYGYTF.

This sequence joins TRBV7-9 and TRBJ1-2; D is unresolved. Germline V CDR1 and CDR2: SEHNR, FQNEAQ (reference sequence). V was shortened by 3 bases and J by 7 bases, with 12 bases between the two germline ends. The CDR3 loop spans 13 amino acids. The chain's CDR3 is CASSLEGRVGYTF. CDR3 coding DNA: TGTGCCAGCAGCTTGGAAGGGAGGGTTGGCTACACCTTC.

This clone came up once. This chain connects TRBV29-1 to TRBJ2-3, with 13 bases lining up with TRBD2. The CDR3 is 17 residues long. Germline V lookup: CDR1 SQVTM, CDR2 ANQGSEA. After removal of 6 bases from V and 3 bases from J, the junction contained 12 bases not matched to a gene. The CDR3 protein is CSVLHDLLAGGTDTQYF. As DNA, the CDR3 is TGCAGCGTCCTACACGATCTACTAGCGGGGGGGACAGATACGCAGTATTTT.